Listed below are T cell receptor beta chains from one sample, sequenced in a study of regulatory T cells in long-lasting Graves disease. Via MiXCR, TCRdb re-called the multiplex PCR reads, giving one row per CDR3 protein. The table lists hundreds of thousands of distinct CDR3 sequences, 15% of them singletons. The sample was peripheral blood mononuclear cells (PBMCs), taken at new diagnosis, from a patient treated with antithyroid drugs. The receptors originated from a female donor with Graves disease. CDR3s include the opening cysteine and the closing phenylalanine or tryptophan. D genes are given only for firm matches. Expanded clones are given a class, and other clones once, few, many or no size at all.

J	size	D	V	DNA	CDR3
TRBJ2-7	many	-	TRBV28	TGTGCCAGCAGTTTAGCCAGGACTCCCAGCTACGAGCAGTACTTC	CASSLARTPSYEQYF
TRBJ1-2	few	-	TRBV9	TGTGCCAGCAGCCCCCCTCTGGGCAGGGCGGGAGAGGGCTACACCTTC	CASSPPLGRAGEGYTF
TRBJ2-2	many	-	TRBV27	TGTGCCAGCAGTTTTGGCCACCTGAACACCGGGGAGCTGTTTTTT	CASSFGHLNTGELFF
TRBJ1-5	few	-	TRBV10-3	TGTGCCATCAGTGGGGGGGACGGACCCAATCAGCCCCAGCATTTT	CAISGGDGPNQPQHF
TRBJ2-1	-	TRBD2	TRBV20-1	TGCAGTGCTTCTCCCGGGACTAGCGCAAACAATGAGCAGTTCTTC	CSASPGTSANNEQFF
TRBJ2-1	many	-	TRBV11-2	TGTGCCAGCAGCTTAGGCGGGAACCCAAACAATGAGCAGTTCTTC	CASSLGGNPNNEQFF
TRBJ1-5	-	TRBD1	TRBV19	TGTGCCAGTAGGGCGACAGGGGATAGCAATCAGCCCCAGCATTTT	CASRATGDSNQPQHF
TRBJ1-4	many	-	TRBV20-1	TGCAGTGCTAGGGACAGACCTAATGAAAAACTGTTTTTT	CSARDRPNEKLFF
TRBJ1-2	-	-	TRBV7-9	TGTGCCAGCAGCTTATCGTCAGGCGGTTGCACCTTC	CASSLSSGGCTF
TRBJ2-1	many	TRBD2	TRBV12-3/TRBV12-4	TGTGCCAGCAACGCGGGGACTAGCAGTTACAATGAGCAGTTCTTC	CASNAGTSSYNEQFF
TRBJ1-2	many	TRBD1	TRBV13	TGTGCCAGCAGCTTAGATGACAGGGTCGGCTACACCTTC	CASSLDDRVGYTF